These T cell receptor beta chains were read from a single sample in a study of blood T cell repertoires in COVID-19. The assay was immunoSEQ multiplex PCR, and TCRdb's table has in-frame clones only and misses some. Of 300,000 to 500,000 clones listed, approximately 88% were seen once; the top ten hold 0.95% to 1%. Source material: PBMCs or T cells enriched from blood (not recorded which). The receptors were sampled from a woman under 40 with acute COVID-19. CDR3s include the opening cysteine and the closing phenylalanine or tryptophan. A D gene is named only where the DNA matches it firmly. Part of the rows lack a size; the others show once, few, many or a class for expanded clones.

v_call	j_call	d_call	cdr3_length	clone_size	cdr3_aa	cdr3_nt
TRBV9	TRBJ2-7	TRBD2	14	NA	CASSGQLGGYEQYF	TGTGCCAGCAGCGGACAGCTCGGGGGGTACGAGCAGTACTTC
TRBV19	TRBJ1-1	NA	13	NA	CASSTGFGTEAFF	TGTGCCAGTAGTACAGGGTTTGGCACTGAAGCTTTCTTT
TRBV6-1	TRBJ1-6	NA	16	NA	CASSDMAGVRNSPLHF	TGTGCCAGCAGTGATATGGCAGGGGTAAGGAATTCACCCCTCCACTTT
TRBV12-3/TRBV12-4	TRBJ2-3	TRBD2	13	NA	CALRGGGHDTQYF	TGTGCTCTGCGGGGCGGGGGGCATGATACGCAGTATTTT
TRBV29-1	TRBJ2-3	NA	10	NA	CSARVDTQYF	TGCAGCGCCAGGGTCGATACGCAGTATTTT
TRBV19	TRBJ2-7	NA	15	once	CASSINAGPPYEQYF	TGTGCCAGTAGTATCAACGCAGGGCCACCCTACGAGCAGTACTTC
TRBV5-1	TRBJ1-1	TRBD1	14	NA	CASSLTTGGTEAFF	TGCGCCAGCAGCTTGACGACAGGGGGCACTGAAGCTTTCTTT
TRBV24-1	TRBJ2-2	NA	15	NA	CATSDKQENTGELFF	TGTGCCACCAGTGATAAACAGGAAAACACCGGGGAGCTGTTTTTT
TRBV30	TRBJ1-5	NA	12	NA	CAWSMNRQPQHF	TGTGCCTGGAGCATGAACAGACAGCCCCAGCATTTT
TRBV11-3	TRBJ2-2	TRBD2	15	NA	CASSPGLAGVGELFF	TGTGCCAGCAGCCCAGGACTAGCGGGGGTCGGGGAGCTGTTTTTT
TRBV3-1/TRBV3-2	TRBJ1-1	NA	13	once	CASSPSLGGVAFF	TGTGCCAGCAGCCCTAGCTTAGGTGGCGTAGCTTTCTTT
TRBV2	TRBJ1-3	NA	14	NA	CASSVRGSGNTIYF	TGTGCCAGCAGTGTCAGGGGCTCTGGAAACACCATATATTTT
TRBV19	TRBJ2-4	TRBD1	20	NA	CASSIPTGGLCMQAKNIQYF	TGTGCCAGTAGTATCCCGACAGGGGGTTTGTGTATGCAAGCCAAAAACATTCAGTACTTC
TRBV4-3	TRBJ2-7	TRBD1	16	NA	CASSQSDDRDLYEQYF	TGCGCCAGCAGCCAATCGGATGACAGGGACCTCTACGAGCAGTACTTC
TRBV5-6	TRBJ2-1	TRBD1	12	NA	CASSTHRDRDFF	TGTGCCAGCAGCACCCACCGGGACAGGGATTTCTTC
TRBV2	TRBJ2-3	NA	18	NA	CASSDWSGFPRGKDTQYF	TGTGCCAGCAGTGATTGGTCGGGATTTCCACGGGGGAAAGATACGCAGTATTTT
TRBV19	TRBJ2-1	TRBD1	13	NA	CASSTTRDRRQFF	TGTGCCAGTAGTACTACCCGGGACAGAAGGCAGTTCTTC
TRBV29-1	TRBJ2-3	NA	16	NA	CSVDNKAGSSTDTQYF	TGCAGCGTTGATAATAAAGCAGGGTCTAGCACAGATACGCAGTATTTT
TRBV21-1	TRBJ1-5	NA	16	NA	CASSRTGGYSNQPQHF	TGTGCCAGCAGCAGGACCGGAGGCTATAGCAATCAGCCCCAGCATTTT
TRBV6-5	TRBJ1-1	TRBD1	13	few	CASTRGQVSEAFF	TGTGCCAGCACCCGGGGACAGGTTAGTGAAGCTTTCTTT
TRBV6-5	TRBJ1-1	NA	11	NA	CASTRDTEAFF	TGTGCCAGCACGCGGGACACTGAAGCTTTCTTT
TRBV27	TRBJ1-2	NA	14	NA	CASSLSIRGAGYTF	TGTGCCAGCAGTTTATCTATTAGGGGCGCGGGCTACACCTTC
TRBV6-4	TRBJ2-3	NA	16	NA	CASSDSVLPDQDTQYF	TGTGCCAGCAGTGACTCGGTACTACCCGATCAAGATACGCAGTATTTT
TRBV24-1	TRBJ1-3	NA	12	NA	CATSGGGNTIYF	TGTGCCACCAGTGGAGGCGGAAACACCATATATTTT
TRBV5-1	TRBJ2-5	NA	15	NA	CASSLYAGSEETQYF	TGCGCCAGCAGCTTGTATGCGGGTTCCGAAGAGACCCAGTACTTC
TRBV19	TRBJ2-6	NA	15	NA	CASSMSDRGANVLTF	TGTGCCAGTAGTATGTCGGACAGAGGGGCCAACGTCCTGACTTTC
TRBV28	TRBJ2-7	NA	17	NA	CASSFGLGHDVTYEQYF	TGTGCCAGCAGTTTTGGTCTGGGACACGACGTTACCTACGAGCAGTACTTC
TRBV10-2	TRBJ2-4	NA	16	NA	CASSEYLLIAKNIQYF	TGCGCCAGCAGTGAATACCTACTTATAGCCAAAAACATTCAGTACTTC
TRBV9	TRBJ2-3	NA	18	NA	CASSPRAGTLGLADTQYF	TGTGCCAGCAGCCCACGCGCGGGGACCCTTGGCTTGGCAGATACGCAGTATTTT
TRBV27	TRBJ1-3	TRBD1	18	once	CASSFESRGPSSGNTIYF	TGTGCCAGCAGTTTCGAAAGCAGGGGGCCCAGCTCTGGAAACACCATATATTTT
TRBV7-9	TRBJ1-4	NA	14	once	CASSGVGPNEKLFF	TGTGCCAGCAGCGGAGTGGGGCCTAATGAAAAACTGTTTTTT
TRBV5-8	TRBJ2-7	NA	14	NA	CASSLAGDSYEQYF	TGTGCCAGCAGCTTGGCGGGGGACAGTTACGAGCAGTACTTC
TRBV30	TRBJ1-4	NA	14	NA	CAWTTPGASEKLFF	TGTGCCTGGACCACCCCGGGAGCAAGTGAAAAACTGTTTTTT
TRBV19	TRBJ1-6	NA	16	NA	CASSEKTGTYNSPLHF	TGTGCCAGTAGTGAGAAGACAGGAACCTATAATTCACCCCTCCACTTT
TRBV19	TRBJ1-4	NA	15	once	CASSGARGGNEKLFF	TGTGCCAGTAGTGGGGCCCGGGGAGGAAATGAAAAACTGTTTTTT
TRBV29-1	TRBJ1-1	NA	14	NA	CSVVGGGMNTEAFF	TGCAGCGTTGTTGGGGGGGGCATGAACACTGAAGCTTTCTTT
TRBV2	TRBJ1-3	TRBD1	15	NA	CASSADRVSGNTIYF	TGTGCCAGCAGTGCGGACAGGGTGTCCGGAAACACCATATATTTT
TRBV27	TRBJ1-4	NA	15	NA	CASSPLGGENEKLFF	TGTGCCAGCAGTCCCTTAGGGGGGGAGAATGAAAAACTGTTTTTT
TRBV7-3	TRBJ2-1	TRBD1	14	NA	CASSLGTGVNEQFF	TGTGCCAGCAGCTTAGGGACAGGGGTCAATGAGCAGTTCTTC
TRBV27	TRBJ1-5	TRBD1	14	NA	CASKTGNGNQPQHF	TGTGCCAGCAAGACAGGGAACGGCAATCAGCCCCAGCATTTT
TRBV3-1/TRBV3-2	TRBJ2-7	NA	18	NA	CASSQDCERQILCYEQYF	TGTGCCAGCAGCCAAGATTGTGAGAGGCAGATCCTCTGCTACGAGCAGTACTTC
TRBV15	TRBJ1-2	TRBD1	15	once	CATSRDQTGDYGYTF	TGTGCCACCAGCAGAGACCAAACAGGGGACTATGGCTACACCTTC
TRBV6-1	TRBJ1-1	TRBD1	17	NA	CASSERSPRTGRTEAFF	TGTGCCAGCAGTGAACGGAGCCCCCGGACAGGAAGGACTGAAGCTTTCTTT
TRBV29-1	TRBJ2-3	NA	15	NA	CSVEGGGGRTDTQYF	TGCAGCGTTGAAGGGGGGGGCGGTAGGACAGATACGCAGTATTTT
TRBV6-4	TRBJ2-1	NA	18	NA	CASSEDYNTQFPRNEQFF	TGTGCCAGCAGTGAGGACTACAACACCCAATTTCCGAGGAATGAGCAGTTCTTC
TRBV5-6	TRBJ1-1	TRBD1	14	few	CASSDDRVDTEAFF	TGTGCCAGCAGCGATGACAGGGTTGACACTGAAGCTTTCTTT
TRBV4-1	TRBJ1-2	NA	13	NA	CASSQVVSYGYTF	TGCGCCAGCAGCCAAGTTGTCAGCTATGGCTACACCTTC
TRBV7-8	TRBJ1-1	TRBD1	13	NA	CASTKGAGTEAFF	TGTGCCAGCACGAAGGGGGCTGGCACTGAAGCTTTCTTT
TRBV24-1	TRBJ2-1	NA	14	NA	CATSDMGLYNEQFF	TGTGCCACCAGTGATATGGGGCTCTACAATGAGCAGTTCTTC
TRBV24-1	TRBJ1-6	TRBD1	16	NA	CATSDLRTGYNSPLHF	TGTGCCACCAGTGATTTGCGGACAGGTTATAATTCACCCCTCCACTTT
TRBV11-2	TRBJ1-6	TRBD1	14	once	CASSVTGQGSPLHF	TGTGCCAGCAGCGTAACTGGACAGGGTTCACCCCTCCACTTT
TRBV28	TRBJ1-1	TRBD1	15	NA	CASSPAGGVNTEAFF	TGTGCCAGCAGTCCCGCAGGGGGCGTGAACACTGAAGCTTTCTTT
TRBV2	TRBJ1-2	NA	14	NA	CASSYGQRYYGYTF	TGTGCCAGCAGTTACGGACAGCGCTACTATGGCTACACCTTC
TRBV11-1	TRBJ2-7	NA	14	NA	CASSPSGVGNEQYF	TGTGCCAGCAGCCCCTCCGGGGTGGGAAACGAGCAGTACTTC